Listed here are 27 T cell receptor beta chains from one sample, sequenced in a study of CD8 T cells in ankylosing spondylitis. TCRdb re-called the 5' RACE reads through MiXCR, storing one row per CDR3 protein. The data show approximately 220,000 distinct CDR3 sequences, around 25% seen once. The sample was blood, either unsorted or a sorted T cell fraction (not recorded which). These receptor sequences come from a male donor with ankylosing spondylitis or in good health (not recorded which).

Many counts were recorded for this clonotype. The gene calls are TRBV21-1 and TRBJ2-3. TRBV21-1 is given as a pseudogene. This CDR3 is built from 11 residues. This CDR3 is CASSSSDTQYF. CDR3 coding DNA: TGTGCCAGCAGCTCTTCAGATACGCAGTATTTT.

This clonotype has at least ten counts. This sequence joins TRBV29-1 and TRBJ2-7; D is possibly TRBD1 (5 bases). Germline CDR1 SQVTM, CDR2 ANQGSEA. The CDR3 is made up of 13 amino acids. The ends were cut back, 1 base at V and 7 bases at J, with 14 bases in the middle. CDR3 amino acids: CSVEGRVPWEQYF. In DNA form, the CDR3 reads TGCAGCGTTGAAGGCAGGGTCCCTTGGGAGCAGTACTTC.

CDR3 nucleotide sequence: TGTGCCAGCAGGACCCCGGGAAACCGAGCCTACGAGCAGTACTTC. Protein sequence: CASRTPGNRAYEQYF. The chain has TRBV6-1 and TRBJ2-7; tentatively, D is TRBD2 (5 bases). Trimming shortened V by 6 bases and J by 2 bases, and 17 bases separated the two germline ends. CDR3 size: 15 residues. CDR1 is MNHNS and CDR2 is SASEGT in the germline V gene.

V usage is TRBV20-1 and J usage is TRBJ2-7; D possibly corresponds to TRBD1 (5 bases). The length of the CDR3 is 11 residues. Trimming pared 5 bases from V and 2 bases from J, leaving 7 bases between. The V gene's germline CDR1 is DFQATT and CDR2 SNEGSKA (reference sequence). CDR3 in DNA: TGCAGTGCTCCCAGGGCCTACGAGCAGTACTTC. The encoded protein is CSAPRAYEQYF.

The chain joins TRBV29-1 to TRBJ1-1, with TRBD1 as a possible D gene (6 bases). This CDR3 region has 13 residues. The ends were cut back, 7 bases at V and 0 bases at J, with 12 bases in the middle. The germline CDR1 and CDR2 sequences are SQVTM and ANQGSEA. In DNA form, the CDR3 reads TGCAGCGCCCCGGGACACCTGAACACTGAAGCTTTCTTT. Translating it yields CSAPGHLNTEAFF.

Ten or more counts support this clonotype. The chain uses TRBV2 and TRBJ2-1, with 13 bases that match TRBD2. There are 18 residues in the CDR3. CDR1 is SNHLY, CDR2 FYNNEI, per germline. Unmatched junction bases numbered 9, after V lost 6 bases and J lost 1 base. The CDR3 is CASRRLAGGILSYNEQFF. DNA for the CDR3: TGTGCCAGCAGGAGACTAGCGGGAGGTATTTTGTCCTACAATGAGCAGTTCTTC.

The chain links TRBV2 to TRBJ2-5; the D is unclear. The V gene's germline CDR1 is SNHLY and CDR2 FYNNEI. The CDR3 is 13 amino acids. V gave up 8 bases and J gave up 0 bases, with 10 bases separating them. CDR3 region: CASLVGNQETQYF. CDR3 coding DNA: TGTGCCAGCCTCGTGGGGAACCAAGAGACCCAGTACTTC. The full variable domain, its missing parts supplied by reference TRBV2 and TRBJ2-5, is EPEVTQTPSHQVTQMGQEVILRCVPISNHLYFYWYRQILGQKVEFLVSFYNNEISEKSEIFDDQFSVERPDGSNFTLKIRSTKLEDSAMYFCASLVGNQETQYFGPGTRLLVL.

In this sample, this clonotype turned up many times. The chain recombines TRBV10-3 with TRBJ2-3, with D possibly TRBD1 on 5 matching bases. CDR1 is ENHRY, CDR2 SYGVKD, per germline. V gave up 2 bases and J gave up 5 bases, with 11 bases separating them. The CDR3 spans 14 residues. CDR3 sequence: CAISEGRVVDTQYF. The CDR3 nucleotides read TGTGCCATCAGTGAGGGCAGGGTGGTAGATACGCAGTATTTT.

Notes on this clonotype: A much larger clone differs by one base, so this may be a read error. The missing conserved phenylalanine or tryptophan at the end of this CDR3 makes a read error likely. The V and J genes are TRBV7-9 and TRBJ2-7, with D tentatively TRBD1 or TRBD2 (5 bases each). This CDR3 spans 14 amino acids. Trimming took off 3 bases at V and 2 bases at J, with 11 bases between the two ends. Germline lookup yields CDR1 SEHNR and CDR2 FQNEAQ (reference sequence). The CDR3, as DNA: TGTGCCAGCAGCTTGGGGGAACCCCCCTACGAGCAGTACCTC. Residues: CASSLGEPPYEQYL.

The chain employs TRBV20-1 and TRBJ2-3, with D perhaps matching TRBD2 (6 bases). V shed 0 bases and J shed 4 bases, with 17 bases lying between them. CDR1 is DFQATT and CDR2 is SNEGSKA in the germline V gene (reference sequence). The CDR3 has 16 residues. The CDR3 loop reads CSARDRVGSAADTQYF. CDR3 bases: TGCAGTGCTAGAGATCGTGTCGGGAGCGCGGCAGATACGCAGTATTTT.

This clonotype was counted at least ten times. The CDR3 DNA is TGCAGCATTGGGGCTAGCGGGAGGGGAGAGACCCAGTACTTC. Its protein product is CSIGASGRGETQYF. The V gene is TRBV29-1, the J gene TRBJ2-5, with 12 bases matching TRBD2. Germline CDR1 SQVTM, CDR2 ANQGSEA. Trimming cost V 8 bases and J 4 bases; bases outside gene matches: 8. CDR3 length: 14 amino acids.

The V and J genes are TRBV5-5 and TRBJ2-1; the match to TRBD2 covers 11 bases. This CDR3 is built from 16 residues. Germline CDR1 and CDR2: SGHKS and YYEKEE (reference sequence). Unmatched junction bases numbered 4, after V lost 3 bases and J lost 2 bases. CDR3 in amino acids: CASSWVAGGPYNEQFF. CDR3 nucleotide sequence: TGTGCCAGCAGCTGGGTAGCGGGAGGGCCCTACAATGAGCAGTTCTTC.

This clonotype has at least ten counts. The rearrangement uses TRBV5-1 and TRBJ2-1, with no clear D. Germline values: CDR1 SGHRS, CDR2 YFSETQ. The CDR3 is 14 residues long. V dropped 0 bases and J dropped 6 bases, with 10 bases sitting between them. CDR3 sequence: CASSLDPTINEQFF. Written as DNA, the CDR3 is TGCGCCAGCAGCTTGGATCCGACCATCAATGAGCAGTTCTTC.

This clonotype was observed a few times. V is TRBV4-3 and J is TRBJ1-2; 9 positions match TRBD1. Germline CDR1 reads LGHNA; CDR2 reads YSLEER. The V segment lost 4 bases and the J segment 6 bases; nucleotides outside the gene matches: 9. CDR3 size: 15 residues. The DNA of the CDR3 is TGCGCCAGCAGCCCGGACAGGGGAGGCAGCAATGGCTACACCTTC. As protein: CASSPDRGGSNGYTF.

This clonotype was recorded at least ten times. J is TRBJ2-2 and V is TRBV29-1; D gene uncertain. The CDR3 runs to 14 residues. Germline V gene sequence: CDR1 SQVTM, CDR2 ANQGSEA. V gave up 1 base and J gave up 0 bases, with 6 bases separating them. The CDR3, as DNA: TGCAGCGTTGAAGGGCAGTCGAACACCGGGGAGCTGTTTTTT. It is translated as CSVEGQSNTGELFF.

This clonotype has at least ten counts. The chain couples TRBV20-1 to TRBJ1-5; D is undetermined. Trimming shortened V by 6 bases and J by 2 bases, and 8 bases separated the two germline ends. From germline, CDR1 is DFQATT and CDR2 SNEGSKA (reference sequence). This CDR3 is 12 amino acids long. CDR3 loop: CSAKDGNQPQHF. DNA for the CDR3: TGCAGTGCCAAGGACGGCAATCAGCCCCAGCATTTT.

The chain links TRBV20-1 to TRBJ2-1; 15 bases are shared with TRBD2. CDR1 and CDR2 (germline): DFQATT, SNEGSKA (reference sequence). Trimming cost V 5 bases and J 10 bases; bases outside gene matches: 21. The CDR3 sequence is 19 residues long. The CDR3: CSASKPGLAGGRQGGEQFF. The CDR3 DNA is TGCAGTGCTTCTAAACCGGGACTAGCGGGAGGCCGGCAAGGGGGAGAGCAGTTCTTC.

This clonotype has a count of ten or more. This rearrangement joins TRBV27 to TRBJ2-1; D gene ambiguous. The CDR3 length is 16 residues. V was shortened by 2 bases and J by 2 bases, with 13 bases between the two germline ends. Germline V gene data show CDR1 as MNHEY and CDR2 as SMNVEV (reference sequence). The CDR3 loop reads CASSLRYAHTYNEQFF. For the CDR3, the DNA is TGTGCCAGCAGTTTAAGGTATGCCCATACCTACAATGAGCAGTTCTTC.

This chain connects TRBV6-7 to TRBJ2-6; D perhaps matches TRBD1 (5 bases). TRBV6-7 is placed among ORFs of uncertain function. The CDR3 contains 18 residues. Trimming took off 7 bases at V and 0 bases at J, with 19 bases between the two ends. This chain's CDR3 is CASTFRGAWGSGANVLTF. The CDR3 nucleotides read TGTGCCAGCACGTTTAGGGGCGCTTGGGGCTCTGGGGCCAACGTCCTGACTTTC.

This clonotype was recorded at least ten times. V usage is TRBV4-1 and J usage is TRBJ1-5, with 7 nucleotides matching TRBD1. The V gene's germline CDR1 is MGHRA and CDR2 YSYEKL. CDR3 length: 13 amino acids. The V and J ends lost 3 bases and 7 bases, in that order; junction bases with no gene match: 3. The CDR3 region is CASSHQGEQPQHF. DNA of the CDR3: TGCGCCAGCAGCCATCAGGGGGAGCAGCCCCAGCATTTT.

This clonotype turned up a few times. The chain carries TRBV20-1 and TRBJ1-1, with 8 bases fitting TRBD1. V shed 1 base, J shed 6 bases, and the junction held 7 bases outside the gene matches. Germline V lookup: CDR1 DFQATT, CDR2 SNEGSKA (reference sequence). CDR3 size: 14 residues. The CDR3 is CSARGQDRVPEAFF. CDR3 in DNA: TGCAGTGCTAGAGGCCAGGACAGGGTCCCTGAAGCTTTCTTT.

The table lists this clonotype with a few counts. The chain is built from TRBV20-1 and TRBJ2-3; 9 positions agree with TRBD1. Unmatched junction bases numbered 5, after V lost 0 bases and J lost 4 bases. CDR1 is DFQATT and CDR2 is SNEGSKA in the germline V gene (reference sequence). The CDR3 is made up of 15 amino acids. CDR3 amino acids: CSARDRDRAPDTQYF. The CDR3 DNA follows: TGCAGTGCTAGAGATCGGGACAGGGCCCCAGATACGCAGTATTTT.

This clonotype was observed a handful of times. The rearrangement links TRBV5-4 to TRBJ2-1, with D perhaps TRBD2 (6 bases). The ends were cut back, 1 base at V and 7 bases at J, with 27 bases in the middle. Germline V gene data show CDR1 as SGHNT and CDR2 as YYREEE (reference sequence). The CDR3 consists of 19 residues. CDR3 sequence (DNA): TGTGCCAGCAGCTTGTGGAAGGCCCGGGGAGGCCCAGTCGGAAATGAGCAGTTCTTC. It codes for CASSLWKARGGPVGNEQFF.

This clonotype was counted at least ten times. This sequence joins TRBV3-1 and TRBJ2-1, with TRBD2 identical over 8 bases. Germline V gene sequence: CDR1 LGHDT, CDR2 YNNKEL (reference sequence). The CDR3 runs to 12 residues. V was pared by 8 bases and J by 6 bases, with 3 bases of the junction left unmatched. Here the CDR3 DNA reads TGTGCCAGCCGGGGGGGGGGCAATGAGCAGTTCTTC. Encoded protein: CASRGGGNEQFF.

Ten or more counts support this clonotype. The chain uses TRBV5-4 and TRBJ1-4; D is perhaps TRBD1 (5 bases). The CDR3 has 15 residues. V lost 1 base to trimming and J lost 0 bases, with 7 bases between them. Germline CDR1 SGHNT, CDR2 YYREEE (reference sequence). The CDR3 region has the DNA TGTGCCAGCAGCTTGCGGGGCCCAACTAATGAAAAACTGTTTTTT. Its protein is CASSLRGPTNEKLFF.

The rearrangement uses TRBV20-1 and TRBJ2-7; 12 positions agree with TRBD2. Looked up from germline, CDR1 is DFQATT and CDR2 is SNEGSKA (reference sequence). J gave up 4 bases and V 7 bases, and 17 bases lay outside the gene matches. The CDR3 runs to 17 residues. CDR3 sequence (DNA): TGCAGTGTTCAACCCCCCCAAACTAGCGGGAGGCCGTACGAGCAGTACTTC. Protein sequence: CSVQPPQTSGRPYEQYF.

The CDR3 nucleotides are TGTGCCAGCAGCGGACAGGGCTCCACCATATATTTT. The encoded protein is CASSGQGSTIYF. This rearrangement joins TRBV6-5 to TRBJ1-3; 8 nucleotides align to TRBD1. The V and J ends lost 6 bases and 9 bases, in that order; junction bases with no gene match: 4. The length of the CDR3 is 12 residues. Germline V lookup: CDR1 MNHEY, CDR2 SVGAGI.